The entry below gives a single T cell receptor beta chain sequence along with its context. Its target is unknown. The source of the sample is a study of molecular identifiers for immune sequencing clone quantification. Study-wide results and limits: A single cell's spiked Jurkat TCR RNA was reportedly detectable among 950,000 to 1,000,000 naive cells. Clones that had above 20 RNA copies took up over 99% of effector molecules but under 1% in naive cells.

Libraries of naive CD8 cells were prepared from around 20,000 to 1,000,000 sorted cells using 10%, 30% or 50% RNA. This CDR3 spans 13 amino acids. The germline V gene encodes CDR1 SEHNR and CDR2 FQNEAQ (reference sequence). Trimming took 4 bases from V and 4 from J, leaving 8 bases between them. Methods described previously, with TCR primers listed, were used for bulk TCR libraries. TCRdb re-called the PCR reads through MiXCR, storing one row per CDR3 protein. The sample consists of under 650,000 distinct CDR3 sequences, about 20% of them appearing once. Sequencing was carried out using naive CD8+ T cells from blood, with Jurkat cell RNA spiked in. Subset defined: FACS-sorted CD8+CD4-CCR7+CD45RA+ naive T cells. The sequence came from a human donor in good health. Some libraries in this study had Jurkat cell RNA spiked in. This chain links TRBV7-9 with TRBJ1-5; the D is unclear. DNA for the CDR3: TGTGCCAGCAGCTATGGTTGGAATCAGCCCCAGCATTTT. This gives the protein CASSYGWNQPQHF.